The 13 T cell receptor beta chains reported below all come from one sample, sequenced in a study of OX40 agonist ivuxolimab in advanced cancers. Clones were sequenced by immunoSEQ multiplex PCR, and TCRdb holds only the in-frame ones, with some missing. The sample holds roughly 80,000 clones; 65% to 90% are singletons and the top ten take under 2.5%. The input for sequencing was CD4+ or CD8+ T cells sorted from blood, taken in a trial of the OX40 agonist ivuxolimab. The origin of the receptors is an adult with an advanced solid tumor such as melanoma, head and neck, liver or kidney cancer.

V usage is TRBV9 and J usage is TRBJ2-1; D may match TRBD1 or TRBD2 (6 bases each). This CDR3 is 17 amino acids long. Trimming pared 4 bases from V and 5 bases from J, leaving 22 bases between. The V gene's germline CDR1 is SGDLS and CDR2 YYNGEE. In DNA, the CDR3 is TGTGCCAGCAGCACAGGGACTTGGGGATATATACACAATGAGCAGTTCTTC. This gives the protein CASSTGTWGYIHNEQFF.

The V call is TRBV29-1, the J call TRBJ2-7; 8 nucleotides agree with TRBD1. CDR1 is SQVTM and CDR2 is ANQGSEA in the germline V gene. CDR3 length: 11 residues. V shed 7 bases, J shed 2 bases, and the junction held 1 base outside the gene matches. The CDR3 loop reads CSGGQAYEQYF. For the CDR3, the DNA is TGCAGCGGGGGACAGGCCTACGAGCAGTACTTC.

J is TRBJ1-2 and V is TRBV18, with D uncertain. The CDR3 runs to 13 residues. Trimming removed 6 bases at V and 4 bases at J, with 12 bases between. Per germline, CDR1 KGHSH and CDR2 LQKENI. DNA for the CDR3: TGTGCCAGCTCCCCTGGACTATCCTATGGCTACACCTTC. This codes for CASSPGLSYGYTF.

The V and J genes are TRBV5-5 and TRBJ1-2; 9 nucleotides line up with TRBD1. From germline, CDR1 is SGHKS and CDR2 YYEKEE (reference sequence). The V and J ends lost 3 bases and 4 bases, in that order; junction bases with no gene match: 1. The CDR3 length is 13 residues. As DNA, the CDR3 is TGTGCCAGCAGCTCGGACAGGGGCTATGGCTACACCTTC. Translation gives CASSSDRGYGYTF.

V and J are TRBV30 and TRBJ2-2, with 9 bases matching TRBD2. In germline, CDR1 is GTSNPN, CDR2 SVGIG (reference sequence). Trimming removed 4 bases from V and 6 bases from J; junction bases left unmatched: 3. The CDR3 covers 13 residues. The CDR3 loop is CAWTEREAGELFF. CDR3 sequence (DNA): TGTGCCTGGACCGAGCGGGAGGCCGGGGAGCTGTTTTTT.

V and J are TRBV7-2 and TRBJ2-1; tentatively, D is TRBD1 or TRBD2 (5 bases each). CDR3 size: 15 residues. Per the germline V gene, CDR1 is SGHTA and CDR2 is FQGNSA. V was cut by 2 bases and J by 2 bases, with 10 bases left in between. This CDR3 reads CASSLRGGTYNEQFF. In DNA, the CDR3 is TGTGCCAGCAGCTTACGTGGGGGAACCTACAATGAGCAGTTCTTC.

The rearrangement joins TRBV7-9 to TRBJ2-7, with D perhaps TRBD1 (6 bases). The CDR3 has 14 residues. Germline loops: CDR1 SEHNR, CDR2 FQNEAQ (reference sequence). Trimming removed 5 bases from V and 6 bases from J, with 17 bases in between. CDR3: CASSLLLPTGEQYF. The CDR3 DNA sequence: TGTGCCAGCAGCCTTTTACTACCGACAGGCGAGCAGTACTTC.

This chain uses TRBV7-9 with TRBJ2-2; D is perhaps TRBD2 (5 bases). There are 17 residues in the CDR3. The germline V and J ends were trimmed by 4 bases and 5 bases, with 20 bases remaining between them. Germline V gene sequence: CDR1 SEHNR, CDR2 FQNEAQ (reference sequence). The CDR3 loop reads CASSSLRTEPRTGELFF. DNA for the CDR3: TGTGCCAGCAGCTCACTTCGGACTGAGCCGAGGACCGGGGAGCTGTTTTTT.

The chain joins TRBV9 to TRBJ2-1; TRBD2 aligns across 8 bases. Germline CDR1 is SGDLS and CDR2 is YYNGEE. With V trimmed by 4 bases and J by 8 bases, 5 bases remained unmatched. The CDR3 extends over 13 amino acids. The CDR3 here is CASSKGTSYEQFF. CDR3 bases: TGTGCCAGCAGCAAAGGGACTAGTTATGAGCAGTTCTTC.

By share, this clone ranks as medium-sized. This chain joins TRBV7-2 and TRBJ2-7, with a tentative D call TRBD1 (5 bases). The CDR3 loop spans 13 amino acids. In germline, CDR1 is SGHTA, CDR2 FQGNSA. V lost 3 bases and J 3 bases, leaving 9 bases between the germline ends. The CDR3 nucleotides are TGTGCCAGCAGCTTGGGGCAAAACTACGAGCAGTACTTC. Translating gives CASSLGQNYEQYF.

This clone was seen once. The sample carries other DNA sequences with the same CDR3. This CDR3 reads CAWSVRSNQPQHF. The CDR3 nucleotides read TGTGCCTGGAGTGTTCGTAGCAATCAGCCCCAGCATTTT. The rearrangement links TRBV30 to TRBJ1-5, with D hard to call. This CDR3 is 13 amino acids long. Germline V lookup: CDR1 GTSNPN, CDR2 SVGIG (reference sequence). Trimming took off 0 bases at V and 0 bases at J, with 3 bases between the two ends.

The chain combines TRBV19 with TRBJ1-5, with D possibly TRBD1 on 6 matching bases. With 6 bases removed from V and 6 bases from J, the gap between germline ends came to 18 bases. Germline V gives CDR1 LNHDA, CDR2 SQIVND (reference sequence). The CDR3 runs 15 residues. CDR3 sequence reads: CASSRQELSGQPQHF. CDR3 bases: TGTGCCAGTAGCCGACAGGAGTTATCTGGTCAGCCCCAGCATTTT.

The CDR3 region has the DNA TGTGCCAGCAGCGTATTAGCGGGGGGCCTAAGGGATGAGCAGTTCTTC. Translation: CASSVLAGGLRDEQFF. The rearrangement joins TRBV9 to TRBJ2-1, with 10 bases fitting TRBD2. The germline gives CDR1 SGDLS, CDR2 YYNGEE. V lost 1 base and J lost 8; bases outside the gene matches: 9. The CDR3 runs to 16 residues.